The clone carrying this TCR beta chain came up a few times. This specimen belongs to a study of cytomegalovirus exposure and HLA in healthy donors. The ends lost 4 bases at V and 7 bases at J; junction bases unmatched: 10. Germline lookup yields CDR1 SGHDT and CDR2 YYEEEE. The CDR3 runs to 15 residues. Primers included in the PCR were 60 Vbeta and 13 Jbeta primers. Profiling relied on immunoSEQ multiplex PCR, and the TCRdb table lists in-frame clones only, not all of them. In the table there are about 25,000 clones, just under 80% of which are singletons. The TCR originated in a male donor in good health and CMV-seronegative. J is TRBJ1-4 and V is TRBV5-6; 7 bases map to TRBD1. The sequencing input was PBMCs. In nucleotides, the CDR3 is TGTGCCAGCAGCCCAGGGTGGCCAGGGGGTGAAAAACTGTTTTTT. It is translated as CASSPGWPGGEKLFF.